This T cell receptor (beta chain) was obtained from a study of cytomegalovirus exposure and HLA in healthy donors. General observations from the study: The study designated about 160 TCR beta chains cytomegalovirus-associated.

The V end lost 10 bases, the J end lost 3 bases, and 15 bases lay between the germline ends. Germline lookup yields CDR1 LNHDA and CDR2 SQIVND (reference sequence). The CDR3 totals 13 residues. With respect to this clone: Its antigen remains unidentified.

Primers for the PCR totalled 60 Vbeta and 13 Jbeta. In the study's own analysis: The authors later counted some 76 million unique TCR beta chains, 9 million to 12 million of them shared. Clones were read by immunoSEQ multiplex PCR, and TCRdb kept only the in-frame ones, dropping some. That table is the source of V, J and clone size, and D and trimming were worked out from the DNA. The sample includes 140,000 or so clones. Sequences were obtained from PBMCs. The chain carries TRBV19 and TRBJ1-2; the D gene is possibly TRBD1 (6 bases). This clonotype originated in a male donor in good health and CMV-seronegative. For the CDR3, the DNA is TGTGCCACCACCGGCAGGGGAGACTATGGCTACACCTTC. It yields the protein CATTGRGDYGYTF. Complete variable domain (other parts from reference TRBV19 and TRBJ1-2): DGGITQSPKYLFRKEGQNVTLSCEQNLNHDAMYWYRQDPGQGLRLIYYSQIVNDFQKGDIAEGYSVSREKKESFPLTVTSAQKNPTAFYLCATTGRGDYGYTFGSGTRLTVV.